This TCR beta chain was identified in a study of cytomegalovirus exposure and HLA in healthy donors. As for the study in general: Earlier findings included roughly 120 million unique TCR beta sequences obtained from 150 million to 200 million T cells. The study, taken as a whole, reports: V segments that were indistinguishable, TRBV6-2 and TRBV6-3 among them, were omitted from analysis. Rare sequences made up most TCRs, while some public TCRs were found in many donors.

The PCR contained 60 Vbeta and 13 Jbeta primers. Assay: immunoSEQ multiplex PCR; the TCRdb copy retains only in-frame clones and omits some. Of 100,000 or so clones listed, over 80% are singletons. Germline assignment: CDR1 MNHNS and CDR2 SASEGT. V lost 1 base, J lost 2 bases, and 3 bases stayed unmatched. This CDR3 contains 16 residues. In this sample, this clone turned up a few times. Its specificity is not known. Specimen: PBMCs. The genes are TRBV6-1 and TRBJ2-1, with 9 positions matching TRBD2. This clonotype was obtained from a man under 40 in good health and CMV-seropositive. The CDR3 bases are TGTGCCAGCAGTGAAGAGGGCGGGGGGGCCTACAATGAGCAGTTCTTC. It encodes CASSEEGGGAYNEQFF.